Below are 8 T cell receptor beta chains sequenced from a single sample in a study of T-cell memory formation after mild COVID-19 (dated by TCRdb to the early 2020s). Library creation used 5' RACE. TCRdb shows the sequencer as Illumina NovaSeq 6000. In TCRdb, the public reads were trimmed at Q25 with fastp and aligned with MiXCR, with productive beta chains retained. Records with the same CDR3 protein are collapsed into one entry carrying the most frequent genes and DNA. The sample records 400,000 or so distinct CDR3 sequences, 20% to 25% of which are singletons. Around 13% of the sample is taken by the ten largest. Sequencing used PBMCs or a T cell subset sorted from them (not recorded which). All receptors derive from an adult woman who had mild COVID-19 (a few samples of this study predate the infection). The sample titles of this study are shuffled in the database, so cell type and time point are left out; the donor was told from shared clones.

There are a few counts of this clonotype. V and J are TRBV5-1 and TRBJ1-1; D is unresolved. The CDR3 is 13 residues long. The germline CDR1 and CDR2 sequences are SGHRS and YFSETQ. V lost 0 bases and J lost 5, with 8 bases in between. CDR3 nucleotide sequence: TGCGCCAGCAGCTTGGGAAGGTGGACTGAAGCTTTCTTT. Its protein product is CASSLGRWTEAFF.

This clonotype was seen at least ten times. This chain joins TRBV12-3 or TRBV12-4 and TRBJ2-4, with a possible D match to TRBD2 (7 bases). The CDR3 length is 14 residues. With 3 bases removed from V and 8 bases from J, the gap between germline ends came to 14 bases. CDR3 in amino acids: CASSFRGGLDIQYF. Here the CDR3 DNA reads TGTGCCAGCAGTTTTAGGGGGGGCCTGGACATTCAGTACTTC.

The chain recombines TRBV9 with TRBJ2-1; 9 bases agree with TRBD1. Losses at the gene ends were 1 base for V and 7 bases for J; bases not matched to a gene: 3. CDR1 and CDR2 from the germline V gene are SGDLS and YYNGEE. The CDR3 consists of 14 residues. DNA for the CDR3: TGTGCCAGCAGCGTAACAGGGGGCTGGAATGAGCAGTTCTTC. It encodes CASSVTGGWNEQFF.

In this sample, this clonotype turned up a few times. The gene calls are TRBV9 and TRBJ2-7; TRBD2 matches 9 bases. Germline CDR1 is SGDLS and CDR2 is YYNGEE. CDR3 length: 17 amino acids. Losses at the gene ends were 0 bases for V and 0 bases for J; bases not matched to a gene: 7. CDR3 bases: TGTGCCAGCAGCGTAGCGGTTAGCGGGGGCCACTCCTACGAGCAGTACTTC. This translates into CASSVAVSGGHSYEQYF.

This sequence joins TRBV15 and TRBJ1-5, with a weak D call TRBD1 (5 bases). The V end lost 0 bases, the J end lost 1 base, and 13 bases lay between the germline ends. CDR1 is LNHNV, CDR2 YYDKDF, per germline (reference sequence). The CDR3 covers 17 residues. The CDR3, as DNA: TGTGCCACCAGCAGAGACCTGGACACGGTGAGCAATCAGCCCCAGCATTTT. This codes for CATSRDLDTVSNQPQHF.

This chain uses TRBV6-5 with TRBJ2-3, with 9 bases that match TRBD2. CDR3 size: 16 residues. Germline V CDR1 and CDR2: MNHEY, SVGAGI. J was trimmed by 2 bases and V by 0 bases; bases with no gene match: 3. Here the CDR3 DNA reads TGTGCCAGCAGTTACTCTGAGCGGGGGGCCACAGATACGCAGTATTTT. Protein product: CASSYSERGATDTQYF.

This clonotype was detected only a few times. The chain uses TRBV20-1 and TRBJ2-4; 7 bases are shared with TRBD2. This CDR3 spans 15 amino acids. CDR1 and CDR2 from the germline V gene are DFQATT and SNEGSKA (reference sequence). After removal of 5 bases from V and 0 bases from J, the junction contained 7 bases not matched to a gene. The CDR3: CSAQREGIAKNIQYF. In DNA form, the CDR3 reads TGCAGTGCTCAGAGGGAGGGGATAGCCAAAAACATTCAGTACTTC.

This clonotype came up a few times. The chain carries TRBV28 and TRBJ2-5; TRBD1 matches 11 bases. V was pared by 3 bases and J by 4 bases, with 4 bases of the junction left unmatched. The CDR3 has 15 amino acids. Germline CDR1 reads MDHEN; CDR2 reads SYDVKM. The CDR3 protein is CASSLGTGGGETQYF. CDR3 bases: TGTGCCAGCAGTTTGGGGACAGGGGGTGGAGAGACCCAGTACTTC.